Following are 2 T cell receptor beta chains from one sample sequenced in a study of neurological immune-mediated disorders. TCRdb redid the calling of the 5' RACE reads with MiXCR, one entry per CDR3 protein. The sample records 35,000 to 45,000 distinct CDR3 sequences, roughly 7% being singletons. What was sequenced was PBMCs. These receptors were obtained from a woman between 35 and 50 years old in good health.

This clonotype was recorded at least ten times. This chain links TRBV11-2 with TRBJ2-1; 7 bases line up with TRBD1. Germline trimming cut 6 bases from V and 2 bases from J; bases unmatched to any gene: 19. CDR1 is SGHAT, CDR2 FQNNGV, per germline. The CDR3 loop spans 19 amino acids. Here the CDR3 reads CASRTTSEGTGETYNEQFF. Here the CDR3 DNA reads TGTGCCAGCAGAACAACCTCCGAGGGCACAGGGGAAACCTACAATGAGCAGTTCTTC. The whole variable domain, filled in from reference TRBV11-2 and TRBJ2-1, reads EAGVAQSPRYKIIEKRQSVAFWCNPISGHATLYWYQQILGQGPKLLIQFQNNGVVDDSQLPKDRFSAERLKGVDSTLKIQPAKLEDSAVYLCASRTTSEGTGETYNEQFFGPGTRLTVL.

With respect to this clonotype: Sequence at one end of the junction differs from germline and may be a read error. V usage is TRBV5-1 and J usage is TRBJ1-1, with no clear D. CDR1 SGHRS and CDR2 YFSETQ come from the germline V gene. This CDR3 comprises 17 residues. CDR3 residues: CASTLRVGGKMNTAAFF. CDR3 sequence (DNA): TGCGCCAGCACCTTAAGGGTGGGCGGCAAGATGAACACTGCAGCTTTCTTT.